The 30 T cell receptor beta chains below come from one sample, sequenced in a study of cytomegalovirus exposure and HLA in healthy donors. PCR primers comprised 60 Vbeta and 13 Jbeta primers. Libraries were prepared by immunoSEQ multiplex PCR; TCRdb keeps only in-frame clonotypes and omits some of them. Of about 130,000 clones listed, approximately 61% are singletons. Sequenced material: PBMCs. The receptors originated from a man aged 25 to 40 in good health and CMV-seropositive.

This clone was seen only a few times. V usage is TRBV7-9 and J usage is TRBJ1-5, with D unclear. The CDR3 covers 13 residues. Trimming took 3 bases from V and 7 from J, leaving 10 bases between them. The germline V gene encodes CDR1 SEHNR and CDR2 FQNEAQ (reference sequence). DNA of the CDR3: TGTGCCAGCAGCTTTGGGTCGGGGCAGCCCCAGCATTTT. Translation: CASSFGSGQPQHF.

The rearrangement joins TRBV19 to TRBJ1-5; the match to TRBD1 covers 7 bases. V gave up 5 bases and J gave up 10 bases; unmatched junction bases: 11. CDR3 size: 14 residues. The V gene's germline CDR1 is LNHDA and CDR2 SQIVND (reference sequence). The CDR3 loop reads CASSQQGRSSPQHF. As DNA, the CDR3 is TGTGCCAGTAGTCAACAGGGGCGATCTTCCCCCCAGCATTTT.

A single count supports this clone. V is TRBV6-5 and J is TRBJ2-7, with 7 bases lining up with TRBD1. This CDR3 is built from 14 residues. After removal of 6 bases from V and 4 bases from J, the junction contained 9 bases not matched to a gene. Germline values: CDR1 MNHEY, CDR2 SVGAGI. CDR3 loop: CASSPAGQVYEQYF. CDR3 in DNA: TGTGCCAGCAGCCCGGCTGGACAGGTGTACGAGCAGTACTTC.

The chain has TRBV7-2 and TRBJ1-2, with TRBD1 as a possible D gene (5 bases). The ends were cut back, 6 bases at V and 1 base at J, with 6 bases in the middle. Looked up from germline, CDR1 is SGHTA and CDR2 is FQGNSA. The CDR3 has 12 amino acids. CDR3 bases: TGTGCCAGCAGTGACAGTAACTATGGCTACACCTTC. As protein: CASSDSNYGYTF.

CDR3 residues: CASSHLTGRASNQPQHF. In nucleotides, the CDR3 is TGCGCCAGCAGTCACCTGACAGGGCGAGCGAGCAATCAGCCCCAGCATTTT. V gene TRBV23-1 combines with J gene TRBJ1-5, with 7 nucleotides matching TRBD1. TRBV23-1 is an ORF for which the function is uncertain. The CDR3 length is 17 residues. V shed 3 bases, J shed 1 base, and the junction held 9 bases outside the gene matches.

The chain joins TRBV9 to TRBJ1-2; the D gene is possibly TRBD1 (5 bases). The CDR3 has 16 amino acids. The germline V gene has CDR1 SGDLS and CDR2 YYNGEE. Deletions cut 1 base from V and 7 bases from J, with 20 bases between. For the CDR3, the DNA is TGTGCCAGCAGCGTACTCGGATGGGGCGGTCAAAGTGGCTACACCTTC. Its translation: CASSVLGWGGQSGYTF. Complete variable domain (other parts from reference TRBV9 and TRBJ1-2): DSGVTQTPKHLITATGQRVTLRCSPRSGDLSVYWYQQSLDQGLQFLIQYYNGEERAKGNILERFSAQQFPDLHSELNLSSLELGDSALYFCASSVLGWGGQSGYTFGSGTRLTVV.

As for this clone: The junction departs from the called germline gene at one end, perhaps through a read error. CDR3: CASNLSGKAGELFF. The CDR3 bases are TGCGCCAGCAACTTGTCAGGGAAGGCCGGGGAGCTGTTTTTT. J is TRBJ2-2 and V is TRBV5-1; D might be TRBD1 (5 bases). The CDR3 totals 14 residues. Looked up from germline, CDR1 is SGHRS and CDR2 is YFSETQ.

This rearrangement joins TRBV15 to TRBJ1-2; the match to TRBD1 covers 8 bases. The CDR3 loop spans 14 amino acids. V lost 8 bases to trimming and J lost 5 bases; unmatched junction nucleotides: 10. Germline CDR1 LNHNV, CDR2 YYDKDF (reference sequence). The CDR3 nucleotides read TGTGCCACCGGGGACAGGACTCGGCAGTATGGCTACACCTTC. Its translation is CATGDRTRQYGYTF. The whole variable domain, filled in from reference TRBV15 and TRBJ1-2, reads DAMVIQNPRYQVTQFGKPVTLSCSQTLNHNVMYWYQQKSSQAPKLLFHYYDKDFNNEADTPDNFQSRRPNTSFCFLDIRSPGLGDTAMYLCATGDRTRQYGYTFGSGTRLTVV.

The V gene is TRBV7-8, the J gene TRBJ2-2, with 7 bases that match TRBD1. V was clipped by 5 bases and J by 5 bases; unmatched bases: 11. The CDR3 has 16 residues. The germline gives CDR1 SGHVS, CDR2 FQNEAQ. Written as DNA, the CDR3 is TGTGCCAGCAGCCGCAGACAGGGAATACTGACCGGGGAGCTGTTTTTT. Translation: CASSRRQGILTGELFF.

The chain couples TRBV27 to TRBJ2-5, with D possibly TRBD2 on 6 matching bases. The V gene's germline CDR1 is MNHEY and CDR2 SMNVEV (reference sequence). The CDR3 consists of 13 residues. The V end was cut by 2 bases, the J end by 5 bases, with 9 bases between. For the CDR3, the DNA is TGTGCCAGCAGTTTAGCGGGGAGGGAGACCCAGTACTTC. Translation gives CASSLAGRETQYF.

V usage is TRBV5-1 and J usage is TRBJ2-5; TRBD2 matches at 7 bases. Germline V gene data show CDR1 as SGHRS and CDR2 as YFSETQ. V lost 4 bases and J lost 0; bases outside the gene matches: 9. This CDR3 is 16 amino acids long. CDR3 bases: TGCGCCAGCAGCACCCTAGCGGAGAAGTACCAAGAGACCCAGTACTTC. Its protein is CASSTLAEKYQETQYF.

This chain connects TRBV28 to TRBJ1-1; D possibly corresponds to TRBD1 (5 bases). Looked up from germline, CDR1 is MDHEN and CDR2 is SYDVKM. Trimming shortened V by 6 bases and J by 1 base, and 15 bases separated the two germline ends. This CDR3 contains 15 residues. In nucleotides, the CDR3 is TGTGCCAGCAGCAAATTCAGGGCCAAGAACACTGAAGCTTTCTTT. It codes for CASSKFRAKNTEAFF.

There are a few counts of this clone. V and J are TRBV10-3 and TRBJ2-2; D is ambiguous. This CDR3 region has 15 residues. The V end lost 10 bases, the J end lost 3 bases, and 18 bases lay between the germline ends. Germline values: CDR1 ENHRY, CDR2 SYGVKD. CDR3 DNA sequence: TGTGCCAGCTCCGGCAGGATACTTTACACCGGGGAGCTGTTTTTT. Its translation: CASSGRILYTGELFF.

This clone was seen only a few times. V gene TRBV9 combines with J gene TRBJ2-7; 8 bases match TRBD1. V lost 4 bases and J lost 7; bases outside the gene matches: 13. The length of the CDR3 is 15 residues. Germline values: CDR1 SGDLS, CDR2 YYNGEE. CDR3 loop: CASSREGQVIQEQYF. The DNA of the CDR3 is TGTGCCAGCAGCCGCGAGGGACAGGTCATACAAGAGCAGTACTTC.

The rearrangement links TRBV13 to TRBJ2-2; D is ambiguous. The CDR3 is 13 residues long. Per the germline V gene, CDR1 is PRHDT and CDR2 is FYEKMQ (reference sequence). Trimming left V 6 bases short and J 2 bases short, with 7 bases between. The CDR3 here is CASRAVNTGELFF. CDR3 nucleotide sequence: TGTGCCAGCAGGGCAGTTAACACCGGGGAGCTGTTTTTT.

The gene calls are TRBV4-1 and TRBJ1-2; weak D call: TRBD1 (6 bases). Germline assignment: CDR1 MGHRA and CDR2 YSYEKL. CDR3 length equals 13 residues. Trimming removed 3 bases at V and 7 bases at J, with 12 bases between. In DNA form, the CDR3 reads TGCGCCAGCAGCCAGTCGGGGGGCTTTGGCTACACCTTC. Its protein product is CASSQSGGFGYTF.

The chain joins TRBV29-1 to TRBJ2-3; 14 positions agree with TRBD2. Germline values: CDR1 SQVTM, CDR2 ANQGSEA. The trim removed 4 bases at V and 4 bases at J, leaving 7 bases unmatched. The CDR3 has 16 amino acids. The CDR3 DNA is TGCAGCGTTGTCGGGACTAGCGGGAGTAGCGCAGATACGCAGTATTTT. Protein sequence: CSVVGTSGSSADTQYF.

The V call is TRBV9, the J call TRBJ2-7, with 7 bases identical to TRBD2. V shed 0 bases, J shed 6 bases, and the junction held 6 bases outside the gene matches. Germline V gene lookup returns CDR1 SGDLS and CDR2 YYNGEE. The CDR3 runs to 14 residues. The CDR3 is CASSVVAGFGEQYF. DNA of the CDR3: TGTGCCAGCAGCGTAGTAGCGGGTTTTGGCGAGCAGTACTTC.

CDR3 sequence reads: CASSPGQGNYGYTF. CDR3 DNA: TGTGCCAGCAGCCCAGGACAGGGGAACTATGGCTACACCTTC. The genes are TRBV7-8 and TRBJ1-2; 9 bases are shared with TRBD1. This CDR3 has 14 amino acids. V was clipped by 5 bases and J by 2 bases; unmatched bases: 3. The germline V gene has CDR1 SGHVS and CDR2 FQNEAQ.

This clone has a single count. The chain recombines TRBV2 with TRBJ2-1; D call uncertain. The germline CDR1 and CDR2 sequences are SNHLY and FYNNEI. Trimming removed 4 bases from V and 0 bases from J, with 7 bases in between. The CDR3 length is 14 residues. In DNA, the CDR3 is TGTGCCAGCAGTGGTCGGAGCTCCTACAATGAGCAGTTCTTC. Its protein product is CASSGRSSYNEQFF.

A remark on this clone: At one end, the junction sequence differs from germline, possibly due to a read error. The chain employs TRBV7-7 and TRBJ2-1; the D gene is possibly TRBD2 (6 bases). Germline V gene data show CDR1 as SSHAT and CDR2 as FNYEAQ (reference sequence). This CDR3 is built from 14 residues. The CDR3 region is CASSSAGTFNEQFF. As DNA, the CDR3 is TGTGCTAGCAGCTCAGCCGGGACTTTCAATGAGCAGTTCTTC.

The chain employs TRBV7-6 and TRBJ2-2, with 8 bases aligning to TRBD1. Germline V gene sequence: CDR1 SGHVS, CDR2 FNYEAQ. V was pared by 4 bases and J by 1 base, with 5 bases of the junction left unmatched. This CDR3 has 16 residues. This CDR3 is CASSWDRRRNTGELFF. CDR3 nucleotide sequence: TGTGCCAGCAGCTGGGACAGGAGGCGGAACACCGGGGAGCTGTTTTTT.

This clone was observed a few times. The rearrangement joins TRBV6-6 to TRBJ2-1; 10 bases line up with TRBD2. In germline, CDR1 is MNHNY, CDR2 SVGAGI (reference sequence). CDR3 length equals 16 residues. V lost 4 bases to trimming and J lost 7 bases; unmatched junction nucleotides: 10. CDR3 in amino acids: CASSSFSGRAANEQFF. For the CDR3, the DNA is TGTGCCAGCAGTTCTTTCAGCGGGAGGGCTGCTAATGAGCAGTTCTTC.

V gene TRBV5-4 combines with J gene TRBJ2-1, with TRBD2 identical over 8 bases. V was pared by 4 bases and J by 3 bases, with 6 bases of the junction left unmatched. The germline V gene has CDR1 SGHNT and CDR2 YYREEE (reference sequence). The CDR3 is made up of 15 amino acids. The CDR3 bases are TGTGCCAGCAGCCCGGGAGGGGAGGGCTACAATGAGCAGTTCTTC. Its protein is CASSPGGEGYNEQFF.

The chain is built from TRBV7-9 and TRBJ2-7; a weak D match, TRBD2 (6 bases). The germline V gene encodes CDR1 SEHNR and CDR2 FQNEAQ (reference sequence). The CDR3 has 13 amino acids. The V and J ends lost 2 bases and 6 bases respectively, with 11 bases between them. The CDR3: CASSLRDSTEQYF. CDR3 DNA: TGTGCCAGCAGCTTAAGGGACTCCACCGAGCAGTACTTC. Using reference TRBV7-9 and TRBJ2-7 for the parts outside the CDR3, the full variable domain is DTGVSQNPRHKITKRGQNVTFRCDPISEHNRLYWYRQTLGQGPEFLTYFQNEAQLEKSRLLSDRFSAERPKGSFSTLEIQRTEQGDSAMYLCASSLRDSTEQYFGPGTRLTVT.

This clone has more than one count but fewer than ten. J is TRBJ2-1 and V is TRBV6-1; 7 bases align to TRBD1. CDR3 length: 15 amino acids. Trimming removed 7 bases from V and 4 bases from J; junction bases left unmatched: 10. The germline CDR1 and CDR2 sequences are MNHNS and SASEGT. This CDR3 reads CASILRQGRYNEQFF. CDR3 nucleotides: TGTGCCAGCATCCTTCGACAGGGAAGGTACAATGAGCAGTTCTTC.

This clone was observed a handful of times. The chain has TRBV6-5 and TRBJ1-6; D possibly corresponds to TRBD1 (5 bases). CDR1 is MNHEY and CDR2 is SVGAGI in the germline V gene. V was pared by 6 bases and J by 8 bases, with 11 bases between. The CDR3 extends over 13 amino acids. CDR3 amino acids: CASSYRGDSPLHF. CDR3 coding DNA: TGTGCCAGCAGCTACCGGGGGGATTCACCCCTCCACTTT.

The chain has TRBV28 and TRBJ1-1; weak D call: TRBD1 (5 bases). This CDR3 region has 17 residues. The germline CDR1 and CDR2 sequences are MDHEN and SYDVKM. Trimming stripped 6 bases from V and 0 bases from J, with 20 bases between. Here the CDR3 DNA reads TGTGCCAGCAGGGGGTGGGCAGGGCGAGATATGAACACTGAAGCTTTCTTT. This translates into CASRGWAGRDMNTEAFF.

In DNA form, the CDR3 reads TGTGCCAGCAGTAGAGCGGGAGAGCAGTTCTTC. Its translation is CASSRAGEQFF. The chain employs TRBV6-5 and TRBJ2-1; 7 bases align to TRBD2. The CDR3 spans 11 residues. Germline V gene data show CDR1 as MNHEY and CDR2 as SVGAGI. V was pared by 5 bases and J by 10 bases, with 2 bases of the junction left unmatched.

This chain joins TRBV27 and TRBJ2-6; TRBD2 might be the D (6 bases). Trimming cost V 3 bases and J 1 base, with 7 bases left between them. CDR1 and CDR2 from the germline V gene are MNHEY and SMNVEV (reference sequence). CDR3 length: 15 amino acids. The CDR3 sequence: CASSFGRSGANVLTF. CDR3 nucleotide sequence: TGTGCCAGCAGTTTTGGGAGGTCTGGGGCCAACGTCCTGACTTTC.